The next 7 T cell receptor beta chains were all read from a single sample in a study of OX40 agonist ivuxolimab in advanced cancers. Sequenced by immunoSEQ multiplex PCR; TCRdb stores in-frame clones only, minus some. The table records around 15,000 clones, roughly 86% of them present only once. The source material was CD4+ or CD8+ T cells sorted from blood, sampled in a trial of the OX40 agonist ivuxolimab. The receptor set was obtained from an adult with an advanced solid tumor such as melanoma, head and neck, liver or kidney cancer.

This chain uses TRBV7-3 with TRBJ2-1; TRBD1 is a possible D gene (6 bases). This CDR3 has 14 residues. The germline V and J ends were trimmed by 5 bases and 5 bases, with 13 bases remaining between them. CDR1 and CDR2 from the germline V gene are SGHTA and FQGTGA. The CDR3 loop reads CASSVGQPDNEQFF. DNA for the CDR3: TGTGCCAGCAGCGTCGGACAGCCGGACAATGAGCAGTTCTTC.

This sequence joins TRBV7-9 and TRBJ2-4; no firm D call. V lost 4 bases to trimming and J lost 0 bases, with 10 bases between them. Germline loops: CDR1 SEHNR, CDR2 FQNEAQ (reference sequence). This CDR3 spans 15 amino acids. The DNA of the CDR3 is TGTGCCAGCAGCTCTGGAGTATTAGCCAAAAACATTCAGTACTTC. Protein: CASSSGVLAKNIQYF.

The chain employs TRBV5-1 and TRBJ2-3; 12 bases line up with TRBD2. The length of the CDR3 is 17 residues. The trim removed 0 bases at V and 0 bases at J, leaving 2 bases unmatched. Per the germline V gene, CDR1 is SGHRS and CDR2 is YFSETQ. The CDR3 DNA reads TGCGCCAGCAGCTTGGGACTAGCGGGAGCTAGCACAGATACGCAGTATTTT. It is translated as CASSLGLAGASTDTQYF.

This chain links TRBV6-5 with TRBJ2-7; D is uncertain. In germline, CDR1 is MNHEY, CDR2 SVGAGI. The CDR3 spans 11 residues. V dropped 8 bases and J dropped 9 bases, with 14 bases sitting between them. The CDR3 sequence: CASAGPRAQYF. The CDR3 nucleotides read TGTGCCAGCGCCGGACCCCGTGCGCAGTACTTC.

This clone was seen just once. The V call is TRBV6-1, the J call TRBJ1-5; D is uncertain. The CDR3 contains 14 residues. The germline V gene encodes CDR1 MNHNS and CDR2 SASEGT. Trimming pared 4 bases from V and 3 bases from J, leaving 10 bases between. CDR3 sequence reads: CASSGQTFNQPQHF. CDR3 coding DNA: TGTGCCAGCAGTGGTCAAACGTTCAATCAGCCCCAGCATTTT.

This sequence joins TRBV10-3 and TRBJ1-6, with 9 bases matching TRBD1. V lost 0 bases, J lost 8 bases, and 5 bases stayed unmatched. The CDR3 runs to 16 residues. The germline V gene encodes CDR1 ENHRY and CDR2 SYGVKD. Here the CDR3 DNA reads TGTGCCATCAGTGAGTCGATAGACAGGGGGGATTCACCCCTCCACTTT. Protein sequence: CAISESIDRGDSPLHF.

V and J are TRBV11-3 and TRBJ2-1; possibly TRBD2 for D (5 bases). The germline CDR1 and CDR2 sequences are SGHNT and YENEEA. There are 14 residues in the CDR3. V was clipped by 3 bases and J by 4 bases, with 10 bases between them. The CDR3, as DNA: TGTGCCAGCAGCTTTGGCGGGCCTTACAATGAGCAGTTCTTC. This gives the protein CASSFGGPYNEQFF.